The rows below give T cell receptor beta chains drawn from one sample of a study of T cell responses to AZD1222 COVID-19 vaccine. Using immunoSEQ multiplex PCR, the repertoire was profiled, and TCRdb retains in-frame clones only, with some absent. The table includes some 120,000 clones, around 90% detected once. The sample was peripheral blood, taken on day 0 of AZD1222 vaccination. The receptors originated from an adult in good health. The CDR3 runs from the conserved cysteine through the conserved F or W. The order of the fields is CDR3 protein, CDR3 DNA, V gene, clone size, D gene, J gene, CDR3 length. The D gene is left open where the match is weak. Not every row has a clone size; where given, it reads once, few, many or a size class.

CDR3aa: CASSLEGRAGWSYNEQFF
CDR3nt: TGTGCCAGCAGCTTAGAGGGTAGAGCGGGGTGGTCCTACAATGAGCAGTTCTTC
v_gene: TRBV7-8
abundance: .
d_gene: TRBD2
j_gene: TRBJ2-1
len: 18

CDR3aa: CASSSLGYEQYF
CDR3nt: TGTGCCAGCAGCAGCTTGGGGTACGAGCAGTACTTC
v_gene: TRBV2
abundance: .
d_gene: .
j_gene: TRBJ2-7
len: 12

CDR3aa: CASSLGQGYEQYF
CDR3nt: TGTGCCAGCAGCTTGGGACAGGGATACGAGCAGTACTTC
v_gene: TRBV9
abundance: .
d_gene: TRBD1
j_gene: TRBJ2-7
len: 13

CDR3aa: CASSGQGDSPLHF
CDR3nt: TGTGCCAGCAGCGGACAGGGGGATTCACCCCTCCACTTT
v_gene: TRBV7-9
abundance: once
d_gene: TRBD1
j_gene: TRBJ1-6
len: 13

CDR3aa: CASSPGTDYSNQPQHF
CDR3nt: TGTGCCAGCTCGCCCGGGACAGACTATAGCAATCAGCCCCAGCATTTT
v_gene: TRBV18
abundance: once
d_gene: TRBD1
j_gene: TRBJ1-5
len: 16

CDR3aa: CASSPRNPASYEQYF
CDR3nt: TGTGCCAGCTCACCCAGGAATCCCGCGTCCTACGAGCAGTACTTC
v_gene: TRBV18
abundance: .
d_gene: .
j_gene: TRBJ2-7
len: 15

CDR3aa: CASSDGGAGKAEQYF
CDR3nt: TGTGCCAGCAGTGACGGGGGGGCAGGGAAAGCCGAGCAGTACTTC
v_gene: TRBV6-4
abundance: .
d_gene: .
j_gene: TRBJ2-7
len: 15

CDR3aa: CASSFSLAGGVYEQYF
CDR3nt: TGTGCCAGCAGCTTCTCACTAGCGGGAGGTGTCTACGAGCAGTACTTC
v_gene: TRBV5-6
abundance: .
d_gene: TRBD2
j_gene: TRBJ2-7
len: 16

CDR3aa: CASSERMDKETQYF
CDR3nt: TGTGCCAGCAGTGAACGGATGGACAAAGAGACCCAGTACTTC
v_gene: TRBV6-1
abundance: .
d_gene: .
j_gene: TRBJ2-5
len: 14

CDR3aa: CASSLDPGGSYEQYF
CDR3nt: TGCGCCAGCAGCTTGGACCCGGGGGGCTCCTACGAGCAGTACTTC
v_gene: TRBV5-1
abundance: .
d_gene: TRBD2
j_gene: TRBJ2-7
len: 15

CDR3aa: CASSKASTRREPGYEQYF
CDR3nt: TGTGCCAGCAGCAAAGCGAGTACTAGGAGGGAGCCAGGGTACGAGCAGTACTTC
v_gene: TRBV21-1
abundance: .
d_gene: .
j_gene: TRBJ2-7
len: 18

CDR3aa: CSASPGEQPQHF
CDR3nt: TGCAGTGCTAGTCCGGGGGAGCAGCCCCAGCATTTT
v_gene: TRBV20-1
abundance: .
d_gene: .
j_gene: TRBJ1-5
len: 12

CDR3aa: CASTLGRDRGKKQYF
CDR3nt: TGTGCCAGCACCCTTGGCCGGGACAGGGGGAAGAAGCAGTACTTC
v_gene: TRBV21-1
abundance: .
d_gene: .
j_gene: TRBJ2-7
len: 15

CDR3aa: CASSTFREGNTIYF
CDR3nt: TGTGCCAGCAGCACCTTTAGGGAGGGAAACACCATATATTTT
v_gene: TRBV5-4
abundance: .
d_gene: .
j_gene: TRBJ1-3
len: 14

CDR3aa: CASSSPGHAPNSPLHF
CDR3nt: TGTGCCAGCAGTTCACCGGGACACGCACCCAATTCACCCCTCCACTTT
v_gene: TRBV28
abundance: .
d_gene: .
j_gene: TRBJ1-6
len: 16

CDR3aa: CASSYERRDRVHEQYF
CDR3nt: TGTGCCAGCAGTTACGAGCGGAGGGACAGGGTGCACGAGCAGTACTTC
v_gene: TRBV6-2/TRBV6-3
abundance: .
d_gene: TRBD1
j_gene: TRBJ2-7
len: 16

CDR3aa: CASSSYEKLFF
CDR3nt: TGTGCCAGCAGCTCTTATGAAAAACTGTTTTTT
v_gene: TRBV7-6
abundance: .
d_gene: .
j_gene: TRBJ1-4
len: 11

CDR3aa: CASSLQAGYTF
CDR3nt: TGTGCCAGCTCACTCCAGGCTGGCTACACCTTC
v_gene: TRBV18
abundance: once
d_gene: .
j_gene: TRBJ1-2
len: 11

CDR3aa: CAISVTAVEDGYTF
CDR3nt: TGTGCCATCAGTGTTACAGCCGTAGAGGATGGCTACACCTTC
v_gene: TRBV10-3
abundance: few
d_gene: .
j_gene: TRBJ1-2
len: 14

CDR3aa: CASSVGQGYSTEAFF
CDR3nt: TGTGCCAGTAGTGTGGGACAGGGGTATTCCACTGAAGCTTTCTTT
v_gene: TRBV19
abundance: .
d_gene: TRBD1
j_gene: TRBJ1-1
len: 15

CDR3aa: CASSLAIVNGSPLHF
CDR3nt: TGTGCCAGCAGCTTGGCAATAGTTAACGGTTCACCCCTCCACTTT
v_gene: TRBV5-5
abundance: .
d_gene: .
j_gene: TRBJ1-6
len: 15

CDR3aa: CASRASGPNEQFF
CDR3nt: TGTGCCAGCAGGGCTAGCGGTCCCAATGAGCAGTTCTTC
v_gene: TRBV5-6
abundance: once
d_gene: TRBD2
j_gene: TRBJ2-1
len: 13

CDR3aa: CASTLGGYEQYF
CDR3nt: TGTGCCAGCACCCTAGGGGGCTACGAGCAGTACTTC
v_gene: TRBV12-3/TRBV12-4
abundance: .
d_gene: .
j_gene: TRBJ2-7
len: 12

CDR3aa: CASSSKDIFGGYTF
CDR3nt: TGTGCCAGCAGCTCAAAAGACATCTTTGGTGGCTACACCTTC
v_gene: TRBV5-8
abundance: once
d_gene: .
j_gene: TRBJ1-2
len: 14

CDR3aa: CASSAIEGQGPTNEKLFF
CDR3nt: TGTGCCAGCAGCGCAATTGAGGGACAGGGCCCAACTAATGAAAAACTGTTTTTT
v_gene: TRBV9
abundance: .
d_gene: TRBD1
j_gene: TRBJ1-4
len: 18

CDR3aa: CASRPSSGGNWAYEQYF
CDR3nt: TGTGCCAGCAGACCTTCTAGCGGGGGAAATTGGGCCTACGAGCAGTACTTC
v_gene: TRBV27
abundance: medium-sized
d_gene: TRBD2
j_gene: TRBJ2-7
len: 17

CDR3aa: CASKGGGWNTEAFF
CDR3nt: TGTGCCAGCAAGGGAGGGGGTTGGAACACTGAAGCTTTCTTT
v_gene: TRBV2
abundance: .
d_gene: .
j_gene: TRBJ1-1
len: 14

CDR3aa: CASSPLGGSYNEQFF
CDR3nt: TGTGCCAGCTCACCATTAGGGGGGTCCTACAATGAGCAGTTCTTC
v_gene: TRBV18
abundance: .
d_gene: .
j_gene: TRBJ2-1
len: 15

CDR3aa: CASSLQGLTLNQPQHF
CDR3nt: TGTGCCAGCAGCTTACAGGGCCTCACGCTCAATCAGCCCCAGCATTTT
v_gene: TRBV7-2
abundance: .
d_gene: .
j_gene: TRBJ1-5
len: 16

CDR3aa: CASSFSGTPYGYTF
CDR3nt: TGTGCCAGCAGCTTCTCCGGGACACCCTATGGCTACACCTTC
v_gene: TRBV11-2
abundance: .
d_gene: .
j_gene: TRBJ1-2
len: 14

CDR3aa: CASSPRGATFPSGNTIYF
CDR3nt: TGTGCCAGCAGTCCTCGGGGGGCCACCTTCCCCTCTGGAAACACCATATATTTT
v_gene: TRBV11-2
abundance: .
d_gene: .
j_gene: TRBJ1-3
len: 18

CDR3aa: CASSQGGAAGNTIYF
CDR3nt: TGCGCCAGCAGCCAAGGGGGGGCAGCTGGAAACACCATATATTTT
v_gene: TRBV4-3
abundance: .
d_gene: .
j_gene: TRBJ1-3
len: 15

CDR3aa: CASSQGQGSYGYTF
CDR3nt: TGTGCCAGCAGTCAGGGACAGGGATCCTATGGCTACACCTTC
v_gene: TRBV6-4
abundance: .
d_gene: TRBD1
j_gene: TRBJ1-2
len: 14

CDR3aa: CASSQGIRQGHYGYTF
CDR3nt: TGTGCCAGCAGCCAGGGAATTAGACAGGGGCACTATGGCTACACCTTC
v_gene: TRBV14
abundance: .
d_gene: TRBD1
j_gene: TRBJ1-2
len: 16

CDR3aa: CASSQTTDTYGYTF
CDR3nt: TGTGCCAGCAGTCAGACAACGGACACCTATGGCTACACCTTC
v_gene: TRBV6-5
abundance: .
d_gene: .
j_gene: TRBJ1-2
len: 14

CDR3aa: CASSPRLAGGRNTDTQYF
CDR3nt: TGCGCCAGCAGCCCCCGACTAGCGGGAGGGCGGAACACAGATACGCAGTATTTT
v_gene: TRBV5-1
abundance: .
d_gene: TRBD2
j_gene: TRBJ2-3
len: 18